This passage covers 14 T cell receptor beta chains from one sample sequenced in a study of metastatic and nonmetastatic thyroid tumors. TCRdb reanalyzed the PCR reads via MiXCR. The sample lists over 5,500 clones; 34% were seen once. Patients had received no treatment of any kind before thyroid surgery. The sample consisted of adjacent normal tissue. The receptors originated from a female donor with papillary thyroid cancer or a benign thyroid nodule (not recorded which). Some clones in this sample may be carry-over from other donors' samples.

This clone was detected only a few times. CDR3 in amino acids: CASSYKQGQGAWGYEQYF. CDR3 sequence (DNA): TGTGCCAGCAGTTACAAGCAAGGACAGGGAGCATGGGGCTACGAGCAGTACTTC. The gene calls are TRBV6-5 and TRBJ2-7, with 8 bases lining up with TRBD1. CDR1 MNHEY and CDR2 SVGAGI come from the germline V gene. Trimming removed 2 bases from V and 3 bases from J; junction bases left unmatched: 15. The CDR3 covers 18 residues.

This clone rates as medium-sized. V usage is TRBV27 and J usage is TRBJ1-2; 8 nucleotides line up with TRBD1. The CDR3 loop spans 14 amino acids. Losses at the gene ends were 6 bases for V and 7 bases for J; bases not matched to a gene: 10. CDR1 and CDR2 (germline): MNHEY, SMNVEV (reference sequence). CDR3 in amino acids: CASSPQDRVSGYTF. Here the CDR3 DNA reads TGTGCCAGCAGCCCTCAGGACAGGGTGAGTGGCTACACCTTC.

The CDR3 nucleotides read TGTGCCAGCAGTGAATCGGTTCGATCACCCCTCCACTTT. It encodes CASSESVRSPLHF. The chain couples TRBV6-1 to TRBJ1-6, with D unclear. The CDR3 length is 13 residues. V was pared by 2 bases and J by 10 bases, with 9 bases between. Per the germline V gene, CDR1 is MNHNS and CDR2 is SASEGT.

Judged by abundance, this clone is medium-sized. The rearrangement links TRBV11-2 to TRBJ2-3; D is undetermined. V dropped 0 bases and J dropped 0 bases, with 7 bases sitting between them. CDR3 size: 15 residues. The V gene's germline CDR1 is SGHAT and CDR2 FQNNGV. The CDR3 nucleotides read TGTGCCAGCAGCTTAGATTACACTAGCACAGATACGCAGTATTTT. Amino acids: CASSLDYTSTDTQYF.

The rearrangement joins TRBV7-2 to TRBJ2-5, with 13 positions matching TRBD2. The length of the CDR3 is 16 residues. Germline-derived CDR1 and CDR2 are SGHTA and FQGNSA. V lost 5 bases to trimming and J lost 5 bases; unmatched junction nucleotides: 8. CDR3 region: CASSRRTSGSGETQYF. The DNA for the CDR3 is TGTGCCAGCAGCCGAAGGACTAGCGGGAGTGGGGAGACCCAGTACTTC.

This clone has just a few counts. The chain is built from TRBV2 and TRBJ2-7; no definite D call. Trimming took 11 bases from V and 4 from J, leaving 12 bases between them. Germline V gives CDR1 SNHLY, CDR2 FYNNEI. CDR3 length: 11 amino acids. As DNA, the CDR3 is TGTGCCCGCGGCCTGGGGTACGAGCAGTACTTC. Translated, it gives CARGLGYEQYF.

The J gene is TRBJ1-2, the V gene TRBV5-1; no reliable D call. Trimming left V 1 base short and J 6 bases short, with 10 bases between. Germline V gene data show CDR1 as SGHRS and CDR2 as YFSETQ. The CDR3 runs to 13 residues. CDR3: CASSLRDRDGYTF. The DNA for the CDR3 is TGCGCCAGCAGCTTGAGGGATAGAGATGGCTACACCTTC.

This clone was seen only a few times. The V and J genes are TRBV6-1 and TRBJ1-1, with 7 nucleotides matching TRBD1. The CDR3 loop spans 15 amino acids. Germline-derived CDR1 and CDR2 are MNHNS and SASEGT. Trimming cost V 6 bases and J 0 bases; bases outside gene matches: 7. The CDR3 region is CASRASGQMNTEAFF. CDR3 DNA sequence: TGTGCCAGCAGAGCGTCGGGACAGATGAACACTGAAGCTTTCTTT.

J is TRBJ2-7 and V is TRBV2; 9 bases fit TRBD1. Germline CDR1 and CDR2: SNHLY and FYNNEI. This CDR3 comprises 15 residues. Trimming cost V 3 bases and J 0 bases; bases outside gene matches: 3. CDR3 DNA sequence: TGTGCCAGCAGTGAGGTGGGACAGGGCTCCTACGAGCAGTACTTC. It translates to CASSEVGQGSYEQYF. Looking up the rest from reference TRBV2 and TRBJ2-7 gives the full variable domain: EPEVTQTPSHQVTQMGQEVILRCVPISNHLYFYWYRQILGQKVEFLVSFYNNEISEKSEIFDDQFSVERPDGSNFTLKIRSTKLEDSAMYFCASSEVGQGSYEQYFGPGTRLTVT.

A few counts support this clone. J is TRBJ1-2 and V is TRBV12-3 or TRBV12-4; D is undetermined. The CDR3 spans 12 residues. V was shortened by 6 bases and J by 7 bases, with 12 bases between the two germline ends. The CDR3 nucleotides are TGTGCCAGCAGCGTACTCCCCGGTGGCTACACCTTC. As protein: CASSVLPGGYTF.

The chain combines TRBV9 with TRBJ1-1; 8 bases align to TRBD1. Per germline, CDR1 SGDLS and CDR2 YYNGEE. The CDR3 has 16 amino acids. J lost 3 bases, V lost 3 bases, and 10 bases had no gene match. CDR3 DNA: TGTGCCAGCAGCGCGTACCCTGGACAGGGAGACACTGAAGCTTTCTTT. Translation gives CASSAYPGQGDTEAFF.

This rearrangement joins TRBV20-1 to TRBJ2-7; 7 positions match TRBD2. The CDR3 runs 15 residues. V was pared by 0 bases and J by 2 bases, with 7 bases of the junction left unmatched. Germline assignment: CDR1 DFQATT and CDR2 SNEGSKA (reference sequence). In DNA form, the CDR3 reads TGCAGTGCTAGAGATTATGGACTAGTAGCCTACGAGCAGTACTTC. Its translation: CSARDYGLVAYEQYF.

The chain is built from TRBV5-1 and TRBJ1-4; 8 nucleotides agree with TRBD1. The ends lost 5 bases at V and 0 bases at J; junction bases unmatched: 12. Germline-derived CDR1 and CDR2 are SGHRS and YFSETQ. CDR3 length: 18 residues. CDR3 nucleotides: TGCGCCAGCAGGTTTTCCGGGACAGGTACTTCAACTAATGAAAAACTGTTTTTT. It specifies CASRFSGTGTSTNEKLFF.

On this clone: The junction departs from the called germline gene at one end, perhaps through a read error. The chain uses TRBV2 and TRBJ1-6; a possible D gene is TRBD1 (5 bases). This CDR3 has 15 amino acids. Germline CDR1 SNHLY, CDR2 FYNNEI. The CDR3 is CASRYSGRPWDEQHF. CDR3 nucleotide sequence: TGTGCCAGCAGGTACAGCGGGAGGCCCTGGGACGAGCAGCACTTC. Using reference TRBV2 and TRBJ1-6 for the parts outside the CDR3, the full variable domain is EPEVTQTPSHQVTQMGQEVILRCVPISNHLYFYWYRQILGQKVEFLVSFYNNEISEKSEIFDDQFSVERPDGSNFTLKIRSTKLEDSAMYFCASRYSGRPWDEQHFGNGTRLTVT.